The 9 T cell receptor beta chains below were found in one sample sequenced in a study of blood T cell repertoires in COVID-19. This table comes from immunoSEQ multiplex PCR, and its TCRdb copy is limited to in-frame clones, with some not included. The sample holds 150,000 or so clones; about 83% are singletons and the top ten take roughly 6.2%. The sequenced sample was PBMCs or T cells enriched from blood (not recorded which). The receptors originated from a woman aged 45-65 years who had been exposed to COVID-19.

This clone has only a few counts. The CDR3 protein is CASSLHTRESGNTIYF. As DNA, the CDR3 is TGCGCCAGCAGTCTACACACCAGGGAATCTGGAAACACCATATATTTT. The rearrangement links TRBV23-1 to TRBJ1-3; a weak D match, TRBD1 (5 bases). TRBV23-1 is marked as an open reading frame, function uncertain. The CDR3 covers 16 residues. Trimming took 4 bases from V and 1 from J, leaving 14 bases between them.

V usage is TRBV6-4 and J usage is TRBJ2-3; 8 bases fit TRBD2. Germline-derived CDR1 and CDR2 are MRHNA and SNTAGT. CDR3 length equals 15 residues. Unmatched junction bases numbered 6, after V lost 5 bases and J lost 2 bases. CDR3 nucleotide sequence: TGTGCCAGCAGTCGGGGACTAGGTATCACAGATACGCAGTATTTT. Translated, it gives CASSRGLGITDTQYF.

The CDR3 loop reads CACLWEGRNEQFF. The DNA for the CDR3 is TGTGCCTGCCTCTGGGAGGGGCGTAATGAGCAGTTCTTC. J is TRBJ2-1 and V is TRBV30; 7 bases line up with TRBD2. CDR1 is GTSNPN, CDR2 SVGIG, per germline (reference sequence). The J segment lost 7 bases and the V segment lost 6 bases, leaving 9 bases of the junction unmatched. The CDR3 is made up of 13 amino acids.

This clone was counted a few times. The rearrangement links TRBV5-6 to TRBJ1-1, with 8 bases matching TRBD1. The CDR3 runs 17 residues. Trimming at V came to 0 bases and at J to 3 bases, leaving 10 bases not matched to a gene. Germline values: CDR1 SGHDT, CDR2 YYEEEE. CDR3 DNA sequence: TGTGCCAGCAGCTTGGATCCGCGACAGGGGTCGGACACTGAAGCTTTCTTT. As protein: CASSLDPRQGSDTEAFF.

This chain uses TRBV12-3 or TRBV12-4 with TRBJ1-1, with unresolved D. This CDR3 is 12 amino acids long. The germline V and J ends were trimmed by 8 bases and 10 bases, with 17 bases remaining between them. CDR3 coding DNA: TGTGCCAGCCGGATTAAGGGAAGCGGAGCTTTCTTT. The encoded protein is CASRIKGSGAFF.

The chain has TRBV5-1 and TRBJ2-7; D remains ambiguous. The germline V gene encodes CDR1 SGHRS and CDR2 YFSETQ. V was clipped by 0 bases and J by 4 bases, with 8 bases between them. This CDR3 has 13 residues. The CDR3 region has the DNA TGCGCCAGCAGCTTGGACTCCCGTTACGAGCAGTACTTC. Its translation is CASSLDSRYEQYF.

This clone was detected only once. The V and J genes are TRBV7-2 and TRBJ2-3, with TRBD2 identical over 12 bases. The CDR3 has 15 residues. The J segment lost 5 bases and the V segment lost 5 bases, leaving 5 bases of the junction unmatched. Germline-derived CDR1 and CDR2 are SGHTA and FQGNSA. The CDR3 protein is CASSASGRAGDTQYF. DNA for the CDR3: TGTGCCAGCAGCGCTAGCGGGAGGGCCGGAGATACGCAGTATTTT.

The genes are TRBV6-1 and TRBJ1-1; 10 bases agree with TRBD1. V gave up 2 bases and J gave up 6 bases; unmatched junction bases: 3. Germline values: CDR1 MNHNS, CDR2 SASEGT. The CDR3 consists of 14 residues. In nucleotides, the CDR3 is TGTGCCAGCAGTGAATCGACAGGGGGCCCTGAAGCTTTCTTT. Protein product: CASSESTGGPEAFF.

V and J are TRBV6-5 and TRBJ2-5; 11 bases are a match to TRBD2. Unmatched junction bases numbered 5, after V lost 6 bases and J lost 5 bases. Germline V gives CDR1 MNHEY, CDR2 SVGAGI. The CDR3 loop spans 14 amino acids. This CDR3 reads CASSPRTSGETQYF. Written as DNA, the CDR3 is TGTGCCAGCAGCCCACGGACTAGCGGGGAGACCCAGTACTTC.